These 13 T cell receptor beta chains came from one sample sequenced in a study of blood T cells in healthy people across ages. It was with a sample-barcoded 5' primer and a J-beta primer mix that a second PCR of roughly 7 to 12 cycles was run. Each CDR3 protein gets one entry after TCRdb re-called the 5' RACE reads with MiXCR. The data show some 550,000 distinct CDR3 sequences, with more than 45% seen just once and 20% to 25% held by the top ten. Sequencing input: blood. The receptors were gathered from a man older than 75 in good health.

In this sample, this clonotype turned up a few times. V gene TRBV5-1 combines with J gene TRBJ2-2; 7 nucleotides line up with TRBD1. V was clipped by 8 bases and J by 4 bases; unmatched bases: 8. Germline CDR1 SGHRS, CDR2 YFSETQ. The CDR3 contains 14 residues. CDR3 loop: CASSRDRSTGELFF. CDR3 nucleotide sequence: TGCGCCAGTAGCAGGGACAGATCCACCGGGGAGCTGTTTTTT. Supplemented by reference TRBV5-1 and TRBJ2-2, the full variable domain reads KAGVTQTPRYLIKTRGQQVTLSCSPISGHRSVSWYQQTPGQGLQFLFEYFSETQRNKGNFPGRFSGRQFSNSRSEMNVSTLELGDSALYLCASSRDRSTGELFFGEGSRLTVL.

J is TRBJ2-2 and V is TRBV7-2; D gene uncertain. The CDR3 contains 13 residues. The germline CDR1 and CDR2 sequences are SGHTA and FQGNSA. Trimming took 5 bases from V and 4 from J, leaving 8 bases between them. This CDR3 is CASSPSRTGELFF. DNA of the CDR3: TGTGCCAGCAGCCCCTCTCGCACCGGGGAGCTGTTTTTT.

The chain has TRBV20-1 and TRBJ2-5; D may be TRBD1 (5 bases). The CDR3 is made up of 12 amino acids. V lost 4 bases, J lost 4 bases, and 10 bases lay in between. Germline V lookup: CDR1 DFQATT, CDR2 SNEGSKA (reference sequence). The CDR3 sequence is CSATDQGETQYF. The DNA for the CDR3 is TGCAGTGCTACGGACCAGGGAGAGACCCAGTACTTC.

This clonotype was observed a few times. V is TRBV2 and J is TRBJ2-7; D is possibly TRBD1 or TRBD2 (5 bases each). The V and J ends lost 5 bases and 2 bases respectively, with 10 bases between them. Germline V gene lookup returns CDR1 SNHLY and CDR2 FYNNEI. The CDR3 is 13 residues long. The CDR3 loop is CASSWLGAYEQYF. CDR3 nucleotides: TGTGCCAGCAGTTGGTTGGGGGCCTACGAGCAGTACTTC.

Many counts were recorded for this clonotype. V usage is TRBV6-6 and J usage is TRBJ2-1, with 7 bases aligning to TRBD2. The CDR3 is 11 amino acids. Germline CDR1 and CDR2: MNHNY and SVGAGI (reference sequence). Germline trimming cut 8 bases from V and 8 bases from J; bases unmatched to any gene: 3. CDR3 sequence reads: CASRGRDEQFF. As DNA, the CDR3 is TGTGCCAGCCGGGGGAGGGATGAGCAGTTCTTC.

CDR3 sequence reads: CASSQAGQGLYSEQYF. CDR3 nucleotides: TGTGCCAGCAGCCAAGCGGGACAGGGGTTGTATAGCGAGCAGTACTTC. The rearrangement joins TRBV3-1 to TRBJ2-7, with TRBD1 identical over 10 bases. CDR1 is LGHDT, CDR2 YNNKEL, per germline (reference sequence). V trimming: 1 base; J trimming: 6 bases; junction bases outside the gene matches: 9. CDR3 length: 16 amino acids.

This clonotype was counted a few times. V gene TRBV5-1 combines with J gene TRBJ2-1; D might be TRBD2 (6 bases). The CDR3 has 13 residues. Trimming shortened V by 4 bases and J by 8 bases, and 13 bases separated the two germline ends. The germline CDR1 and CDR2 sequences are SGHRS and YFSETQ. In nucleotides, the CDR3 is TGCGCCAGCAGCAGGATCGGGAGCGATGAGCAGTTCTTC. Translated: CASSRIGSDEQFF.

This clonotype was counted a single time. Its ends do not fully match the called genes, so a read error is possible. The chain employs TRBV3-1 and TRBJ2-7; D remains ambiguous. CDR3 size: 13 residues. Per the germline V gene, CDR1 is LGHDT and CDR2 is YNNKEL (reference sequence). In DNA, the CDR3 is TGTGCCAGCAGCCTCCTGGGGAATTACGGGCAGTACTTC. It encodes CASSLLGNYGQYF.

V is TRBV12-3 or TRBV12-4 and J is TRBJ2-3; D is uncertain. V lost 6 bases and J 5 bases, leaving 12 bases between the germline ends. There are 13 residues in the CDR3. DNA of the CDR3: TGTGCCAGCAGCCGTTCAGCTGAAGATACGCAGTATTTT. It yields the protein CASSRSAEDTQYF.

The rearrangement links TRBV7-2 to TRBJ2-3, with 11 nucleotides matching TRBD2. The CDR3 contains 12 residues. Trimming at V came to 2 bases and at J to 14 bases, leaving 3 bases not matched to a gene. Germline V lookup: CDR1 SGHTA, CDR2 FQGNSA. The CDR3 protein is CASSLSGTSGYF. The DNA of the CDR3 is TGTGCCAGCAGCTTATCCGGGACTAGCGGGTATTTT.

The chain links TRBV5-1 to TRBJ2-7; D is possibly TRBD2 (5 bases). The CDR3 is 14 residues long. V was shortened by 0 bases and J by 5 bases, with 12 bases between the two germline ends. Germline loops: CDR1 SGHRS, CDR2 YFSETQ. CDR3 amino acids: CASSLESGRNEQYF. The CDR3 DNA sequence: TGCGCCAGCAGCTTGGAAAGCGGACGAAACGAGCAGTACTTC.

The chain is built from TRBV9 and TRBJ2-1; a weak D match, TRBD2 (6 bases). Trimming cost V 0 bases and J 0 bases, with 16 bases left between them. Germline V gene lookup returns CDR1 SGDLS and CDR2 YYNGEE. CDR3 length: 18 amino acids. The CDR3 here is CASSVDPSGVSSYNEQFF. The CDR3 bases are TGTGCCAGCAGCGTAGATCCATCGGGAGTTAGCTCCTACAATGAGCAGTTCTTC.

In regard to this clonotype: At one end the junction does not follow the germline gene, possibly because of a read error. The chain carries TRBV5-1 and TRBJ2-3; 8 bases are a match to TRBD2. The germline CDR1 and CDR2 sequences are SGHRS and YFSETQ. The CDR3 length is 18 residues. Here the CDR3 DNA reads TGCGCCAGCGGCTTGGATGGTATAGGCGGGAGGTCTGGAGATACGCAGTATTTT. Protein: CASGLDGIGGRSGDTQYF.